The 29 T cell receptor beta chains presented below share a single source sample, sequenced in a study of control samples from healthy donors and cancer patients. Assay used: immunoSEQ multiplex PCR; TCRdb lists only in-frame clones, some missing. The sample includes tens of thousands of clones, 80% of them seen just once. Sequenced: blood. The receptor set was obtained from a man in his 70s in good health.

The chain employs TRBV30 and TRBJ1-1, with a tentative D call TRBD1 (6 bases). The CDR3 is made up of 12 amino acids. Germline CDR1 and CDR2: GTSNPN and SVGIG (reference sequence). Between the trimmed V and J ends, which lost 2 bases and 12 bases, there was a span of 16 bases. The CDR3 DNA reads TGTGCCTGGAGTCGGGCAGGGGAAGCAACTTTCTTT. It codes for CAWSRAGEATFF.

This clone was detected once. V gene TRBV28 combines with J gene TRBJ1-1; 8 bases align to TRBD1. Trimming removed 2 bases from V and 7 bases from J; junction bases left unmatched: 0. This CDR3 has 12 residues. Germline V gene lookup returns CDR1 MDHEN and CDR2 SYDVKM. CDR3 residues: CASSLGTGEAFF. CDR3 DNA sequence: TGTGCCAGCAGTTTAGGGACAGGTGAAGCTTTCTTT.

The V gene is TRBV18, the J gene TRBJ2-5; the match to TRBD1 covers 7 bases. Germline CDR1 is KGHSH and CDR2 is LQKENI. There are 14 residues in the CDR3. Trimming cost V 4 bases and J 1 base; bases outside gene matches: 3. DNA of the CDR3: TGTGCCAGCTCACTTGACAGGGCCCAAGAGACCCAGTACTTC. Its protein product is CASSLDRAQETQYF.

The CDR3 sequence: CASSSFDRAQTF. The CDR3 bases are TGTGCCAGCAGCTCTTTCGACAGGGCCCAAACCTTC. This chain uses TRBV7-2 with TRBJ1-2, with 7 bases lining up with TRBD1. Germline V CDR1 and CDR2: SGHTA, FQGNSA. This CDR3 comprises 12 residues. V was clipped by 4 bases and J by 14 bases; unmatched bases: 10.

The rearrangement uses TRBV29-1 and TRBJ2-3; D is perhaps TRBD1 (5 bases). The CDR3 is 13 amino acids. The V and J ends lost 3 bases and 1 base respectively, with 8 bases between them. Germline lookup yields CDR1 SQVTM and CDR2 ANQGSEA. The CDR3 DNA sequence: TGCAGCGTTGAGCTGACAGGCACAGATACGCAGTATTTT. As protein: CSVELTGTDTQYF.

As concerns this clone: Other DNA sequences in this sample translate to the same CDR3. The chain carries TRBV5-1 and TRBJ1-2; D perhaps matches TRBD1 (5 bases). The CDR3 is 14 amino acids. CDR1 and CDR2 (germline): SGHRS, YFSETQ. V lost 0 bases to trimming and J lost 5 bases, with 11 bases between them. CDR3 sequence reads: CASSLGTGGYGYTF. The CDR3 DNA reads TGCGCCAGCAGCTTGGGAACCGGGGGATATGGCTACACCTTC.

The J gene is TRBJ1-6, the V gene TRBV4-1, with TRBD1 as a possible D gene (5 bases). The V end lost 3 bases, the J end lost 10 bases, and 22 bases lay between the germline ends. This CDR3 comprises 17 residues. CDR1 and CDR2 from the germline V gene are MGHRA and YSYEKL. The CDR3 sequence is CASSHFMGRVLGSPLHF. For the CDR3, the DNA is TGCGCCAGCAGCCATTTTATGGGCAGGGTACTCGGCTCACCCCTCCACTTT.

The chain joins TRBV28 to TRBJ1-4; D unresolved. CDR3 length equals 15 residues. The V gene's germline CDR1 is MDHEN and CDR2 SYDVKM. V was pared by 3 bases and J by 2 bases, with 10 bases between. The CDR3 reads CASSFSGSTNEKLFF. The CDR3 DNA sequence: TGTGCCAGCAGTTTTTCAGGTTCGACTAATGAAAAACTGTTTTTT.

V and J are TRBV5-1 and TRBJ2-2; 7 nucleotides line up with TRBD1. CDR3 length: 15 amino acids. V was pared by 1 base and J by 3 bases, with 3 bases of the junction left unmatched. Germline V gene sequence: CDR1 SGHRS, CDR2 YFSETQ. CDR3 DNA sequence: TGCGCCAGCAGCTTGACAGGGGATCACACCGGGGAGCTGTTTTTT. It codes for CASSLTGDHTGELFF. The full variable domain, with the rest looked up from reference TRBV5-1 and TRBJ2-2, is KAGVTQTPRYLIKTRGQQVTLSCSPISGHRSVSWYQQTPGQGLQFLFEYFSETQRNKGNFPGRFSGRQFSNSRSEMNVSTLELGDSALYLCASSLTGDHTGELFFGEGSRLTVL.

The rearrangement uses TRBV29-1 and TRBJ2-3; D unclear. Germline lookup yields CDR1 SQVTM and CDR2 ANQGSEA. Deletions cut 4 bases from V and 0 bases from J, with 11 bases between. The CDR3 length is 14 residues. The CDR3 nucleotides are TGCAGCGTTGGGGCCCCTTATAGCACAGATACGCAGTATTTT. This sequence encodes CSVGAPYSTDTQYF.

V usage is TRBV5-4 and J usage is TRBJ2-3, with D perhaps given as TRBD1 or TRBD2 (7 bases each). Germline loops: CDR1 SGHNT, CDR2 YYREEE (reference sequence). Trimming took 4 bases from V and 5 from J, leaving 14 bases between them. This CDR3 contains 14 residues. CDR3 sequence: CASSPGGGRDTQYF. In DNA, the CDR3 is TGTGCCAGCAGCCCAGGGGGGGGGAGAGATACGCAGTATTTT.

The chain has TRBV5-4 and TRBJ2-1; D is unresolved. V lost 4 bases to trimming and J lost 3 bases, with 14 bases between them. The CDR3 runs 15 residues. Germline CDR1 and CDR2: SGHNT and YYREEE (reference sequence). In DNA form, the CDR3 reads TGTGCCAGCAGCGACCGGCCTCCTCGCTACAATGAGCAGTTCTTC. Protein product: CASSDRPPRYNEQFF.

This chain uses TRBV2 with TRBJ1-1, with D possibly matching TRBD1 (6 bases). The CDR3 spans 14 residues. The germline V gene encodes CDR1 SNHLY and CDR2 FYNNEI. Trimming took 3 bases from V and 3 from J, leaving 11 bases between them. Here the CDR3 reads CASSDGGEDTEAFF. DNA for the CDR3: TGTGCCAGCAGTGATGGGGGCGAGGACACTGAAGCTTTCTTT.

The chain joins TRBV11-2 to TRBJ1-2; D perhaps matches TRBD1 (5 bases). This CDR3 contains 14 residues. From germline, CDR1 is SGHAT and CDR2 FQNNGV. V lost 2 bases, J lost 2 bases, and 9 bases lay in between. In DNA form, the CDR3 reads TGTGCCAGCAGCTTATTGGGACTGAACTATGGCTACACCTTC. Protein sequence: CASSLLGLNYGYTF.

In regard to this clone: The germline gene is not matched at one end of the junction; a read error may be the cause. The chain employs TRBV15 and TRBJ1-5, with D possibly matching TRBD1 (6 bases). Looked up from germline, CDR1 is LNHNV and CDR2 is YYDKDF (reference sequence). The CDR3 is 18 amino acids. CDR3 amino acids: CATSGETGRGYSNQPQHF. CDR3 in DNA: TGTGCCACCAGCGGAGAAACAGGGCGCGGGTATAGCAATCAGCCCCAGCATTTT.

On this clone: A junction end diverges from the germline sequence, so it may reflect a read error. The J gene is TRBJ1-2, the V gene TRBV3-1 (or the pseudogene TRBV3-2); possibly TRBD1 for D (6 bases). The CDR3 length is 12 residues. Germline CDR1 LGHDT, CDR2 YNNKEL (reference sequence). CDR3 sequence reads: CASSQVGGRGTF. The DNA of the CDR3 is TGTGCCAGCAGCCAAGTTGGGGGGCGAGGGACTTTC.

The J gene is TRBJ2-2, the V gene TRBV7-2, with unresolved D. Trimming took off 5 bases at V and 3 bases at J, with 7 bases between the two ends. CDR1 and CDR2 from the germline V gene are SGHTA and FQGNSA. The CDR3 totals 13 residues. Written as DNA, the CDR3 is TGTGCCAGCAGCCAGGCCTACACCGGGGAGCTGTTTTTT. The encoded protein is CASSQAYTGELFF.

The rearrangement joins TRBV6-1 to TRBJ2-1; D is undetermined. V was clipped by 6 bases and J by 4 bases, with 10 bases between them. The CDR3 loop spans 13 amino acids. Germline CDR1 reads MNHNS; CDR2 reads SASEGT. The CDR3 region has the DNA TGTGCCAGCAGGGTAGGGTCTTACAATGAGCAGTTCTTC. It encodes CASRVGSYNEQFF.

The CDR3, as DNA: TGTGCCATCAGCGGGACTAGACAAATTTCAGATACGCAGTATTTT. It is translated as CAISGTRQISDTQYF. The V call is TRBV10-3, the J call TRBJ2-3; TRBD2 matches 8 bases. The CDR3 consists of 15 residues. V shed 6 bases, J shed 4 bases, and the junction held 9 bases outside the gene matches. From germline, CDR1 is ENHRY and CDR2 SYGVKD.

This clone was recorded at least ten times. The V call is TRBV6-1, the J call TRBJ2-1; a possible D gene is TRBD2 (5 bases). Trimming removed 1 base from V and 0 bases from J, with 19 bases in between. The CDR3 is made up of 19 amino acids. Germline V gene lookup returns CDR1 MNHNS and CDR2 SASEGT. CDR3 nucleotides: TGTGCCAGCAGTGAAGACCCCTCCCGGGGAATAAACTCCTACAATGAGCAGTTCTTC. Translated, it gives CASSEDPSRGINSYNEQFF.

V is TRBV3-1 (or the pseudogene TRBV3-2) and J is TRBJ2-3; D gene ambiguous. Germline V gene lookup returns CDR1 LGHDT and CDR2 YNNKEL (reference sequence). The CDR3 extends over 12 amino acids. V was pared by 2 bases and J by 3 bases, with 3 bases between. CDR3 sequence reads: CASSQLTDTQYF. CDR3 nucleotides: TGTGCCAGCAGCCAACTTACAGATACGCAGTATTTT.

The chain couples TRBV29-1 to TRBJ2-7; D gene ambiguous. V lost 4 bases, J lost 2 bases, and 15 bases lay in between. The V gene's germline CDR1 is SQVTM and CDR2 ANQGSEA. The CDR3 covers 14 residues. The CDR3, as DNA: TGCAGCGTTGCTGGCGGATCGAGGCCCTACGAGCAGTACTTC. Amino acids: CSVAGGSRPYEQYF.

V is TRBV6-5 and J is TRBJ2-7; D possibly corresponds to TRBD1 (6 bases). V was clipped by 4 bases and J by 7 bases, with 14 bases between them. The V gene's germline CDR1 is MNHEY and CDR2 SVGAGI. The CDR3 spans 13 residues. The CDR3 is CASSSGVTGEQYF. The CDR3 nucleotides read TGTGCCAGCAGTTCCGGGGTTACAGGGGAGCAGTACTTC.

Only a few counts were recorded for this clone. This sequence joins TRBV21-1 and TRBJ2-7; the table's D call of TRBD1 was not tested on the DNA. TRBV21-1 is designated a pseudogene. This CDR3 is 16 amino acids long. CDR3 protein: CASSKVKGTLSYEQYF. CDR3 sequence (DNA): TGTGCCAGCAGCAAAGTTAAAGGGACACTTAGCTACGAGCAGTACTTC.

This clone was observed at least ten times. V gene TRBV12-3 or TRBV12-4 combines with J gene TRBJ2-1; D is possibly TRBD1 (5 bases). Trimming shortened V by 2 bases and J by 8 bases, and 10 bases separated the two germline ends. The length of the CDR3 is 13 residues. CDR3 nucleotide sequence: TGTGCCAGCAGTTTATGGGGCGGCGATGAGCAGTTCTTC. This codes for CASSLWGGDEQFF.

A few counts support this clone. This chain links TRBV4-2 with TRBJ2-5; perhaps TRBD1 as D (6 bases). Germline-derived CDR1 and CDR2 are LGHNA and YNFKEQ. The V end was cut by 4 bases, the J end by 2 bases, with 14 bases between. CDR3 size: 15 residues. The CDR3 here is CASSRTPGDQETQYF. The CDR3 bases are TGTGCCAGCAGCCGAACCCCAGGGGATCAAGAGACCCAGTACTTC.

This chain links TRBV7-3 with TRBJ2-3; D is possibly TRBD2 (6 bases). Trimming removed 5 bases at V and 2 bases at J, with 11 bases between. CDR3 length: 14 amino acids. The germline V gene encodes CDR1 SGHTA and CDR2 FQGTGA. The CDR3: CASSRGLTTDTQYF. The CDR3 DNA reads TGTGCCAGCAGCCGAGGACTAACCACAGATACGCAGTATTTT.

The chain combines TRBV6-2 or TRBV6-3 with TRBJ2-3, with a possible D match to TRBD1 (6 bases). Per the germline V gene, CDR1 is MNHEY and CDR2 is SVGEGT. This CDR3 region has 14 residues. The V and J ends lost 2 bases and 4 bases respectively, with 10 bases between them. The CDR3 coding sequence is TGTGCCAGCAGTTACCGGGACACCTCAGATACGCAGTATTTT. Translating it yields CASSYRDTSDTQYF.

This clone has more than one count but fewer than ten. V gene TRBV3-1 (or the pseudogene TRBV3-2) combines with J gene TRBJ2-1; TRBD2 aligns across 7 bases. The CDR3 runs to 14 residues. The junction had 7 bases not matched to a gene; V was cut back by 1 base and J by 10 bases. Per the germline V gene, CDR1 is LGHDT and CDR2 is YNNKEL (reference sequence). The CDR3 loop reads CASSQGGRAREQFF. The DNA for the CDR3 is TGTGCCAGCAGCCAAGGTGGGAGGGCGAGGGAGCAGTTCTTC.